The 25 T cell receptor beta chains presented below share a single source sample, sequenced in a study of cytomegalovirus exposure and HLA in healthy donors. The PCR had 60 Vbeta and 13 Jbeta primers. Libraries were prepared by immunoSEQ multiplex PCR; TCRdb keeps only in-frame clonotypes and omits some of them. The repertoire consists of 100,000 to 150,000 clones, with more than 65% occurring once and the leading ten covering under 5%. Material: PBMCs. The receptors were sampled from a man between 18 and 35 years old in good health and CMV-seropositive.

The chain uses TRBV19 and TRBJ1-2; D is possibly TRBD1 (5 bases). Germline CDR1 LNHDA, CDR2 SQIVND (reference sequence). The CDR3 runs to 14 residues. With 7 bases removed from V and 6 bases from J, the gap between germline ends came to 18 bases. The CDR3 reads CASTDSPTRNGYTF. Here the CDR3 DNA reads TGTGCCAGTACCGACAGTCCCACTCGCAATGGCTACACCTTC.

The CDR3 DNA reads TGCGCCAGCAGCCAGGGTGGACTAGTCGCCTACAATGAGCAGTTCTTC. Translated: CASSQGGLVAYNEQFF. The J gene is TRBJ2-1, the V gene TRBV4-1, with 7 nucleotides matching TRBD2. The V segment lost 3 bases and the J segment 2 bases; nucleotides outside the gene matches: 7. The germline V gene encodes CDR1 MGHRA and CDR2 YSYEKL. The CDR3 loop spans 16 amino acids.

This clone was seen a few times. The chain couples TRBV5-1 to TRBJ2-2; perhaps TRBD1 as D (5 bases). Germline values: CDR1 SGHRS, CDR2 YFSETQ. Trimming shortened V by 3 bases and J by 3 bases, and 12 bases separated the two germline ends. The CDR3 loop spans 15 amino acids. DNA for the CDR3: TGCGCCAGCAGCTCCAGGGTTATGGACACCGGGGAGCTGTTTTTT. It specifies CASSSRVMDTGELFF.

The rearrangement links TRBV2 to TRBJ2-1, with D unresolved. Germline lookup yields CDR1 SNHLY and CDR2 FYNNEI. Trimming removed 3 bases from V and 4 bases from J, with 7 bases in between. The CDR3 runs 13 residues. CDR3 sequence: CASSDRFYNEQFF. Written as DNA, the CDR3 is TGTGCCAGCAGTGACAGGTTTTACAATGAGCAGTTCTTC.

The chain carries TRBV5-5 and TRBJ2-2, with TRBD1 identical over 7 bases. Germline V gene lookup returns CDR1 SGHKS and CDR2 YYEKEE (reference sequence). V lost 4 bases to trimming and J lost 6 bases; unmatched junction nucleotides: 12. This CDR3 is built from 16 residues. The CDR3 DNA follows: TGTGCCAGCAGCGTAAGACAGGGTTTCCTCTCCGGGGAGCTGTTTTTT. Protein product: CASSVRQGFLSGELFF.

This chain connects TRBV30 to TRBJ2-3; D is perhaps TRBD2 (5 bases). Trimming shortened V by 0 bases and J by 2 bases, and 12 bases separated the two germline ends. The CDR3 spans 15 residues. Germline assignment: CDR1 GTSNPN and CDR2 SVGIG (reference sequence). The CDR3 loop reads CAWSVFAGFTDTQYF. CDR3 in DNA: TGTGCCTGGAGTGTTTTTGCGGGCTTCACAGATACGCAGTATTTT.

This clone is medium-sized (0.01 to 0.1%) within its sample. This sequence joins TRBV25-1 and TRBJ1-1; 7 bases line up with TRBD1. This CDR3 region has 15 residues. The J segment lost 5 bases and the V segment lost 2 bases, leaving 8 bases of the junction unmatched. The germline CDR1 and CDR2 sequences are MGHDK and SYGVNS. The CDR3 sequence is CASSEPAAGGTEAFF. The CDR3 coding sequence is TGTGCCAGCAGTGAACCGGCGGCAGGGGGGACTGAAGCTTTCTTT.

This clone appeared a single time. V usage is TRBV14 and J usage is TRBJ2-7, with 7 bases matching TRBD1. Germline CDR1 is SGHDN and CDR2 is FVKESK. CDR3 size: 12 residues. The ends lost 3 bases at V and 9 bases at J; junction bases unmatched: 5. The chain's CDR3 is CASSHPTGVQYF. CDR3 coding DNA: TGTGCCAGCAGCCACCCCACAGGGGTGCAGTACTTC.

The V call is TRBV7-9, the J call TRBJ2-5, with D possibly being TRBD2 (5 bases). The CDR3 spans 15 residues. V shed 2 bases and J shed 2 bases, with 12 bases lying between them. The germline V gene has CDR1 SEHNR and CDR2 FQNEAQ (reference sequence). DNA for the CDR3: TGTGCCAGCAGCTTACTCCGGGGAAAACAAGAGACCCAGTACTTC. Protein sequence: CASSLLRGKQETQYF. The variable domain in full, with the rest retrieved from reference TRBV7-9 and TRBJ2-5, is DTGVSQNPRHKITKRGQNVTFRCDPISEHNRLYWYRQTLGQGPEFLTYFQNEAQLEKSRLLSDRFSAERPKGSFSTLEIQRTEQGDSAMYLCASSLLRGKQETQYFGPGTRLLVL.

The chain carries TRBV6-4 and TRBJ2-7, with TRBD2 matching over 8 bases. Germline V gene data show CDR1 as MRHNA and CDR2 as SNTAGT. J was trimmed by 7 bases and V by 5 bases; bases with no gene match: 7. The CDR3 contains 13 residues. The CDR3 DNA reads TGTGCCAGCAGTAAACGGGAGGGCCAAGAGCAGTACTTC. Its protein product is CASSKREGQEQYF.

In DNA form, the CDR3 reads TGTGCCTGGAGGGGGGGGGCCGAGCAGTACTTC. Amino acids: CAWRGGAEQYF. The chain links TRBV30 to TRBJ2-7, with D perhaps matching TRBD2 (7 bases). The ends were cut back, 3 bases at V and 6 bases at J, with 9 bases in the middle. The CDR3 is 11 residues long. The germline V gene has CDR1 GTSNPN and CDR2 SVGIG (reference sequence).

J is TRBJ2-6 and V is TRBV7-9; D unresolved. The CDR3 is 16 amino acids. Germline loops: CDR1 SEHNR, CDR2 FQNEAQ (reference sequence). V lost 3 bases to trimming and J lost 1 base, with 10 bases between them. CDR3: CASSLYQLSGANVLTF. CDR3 nucleotides: TGTGCCAGCAGCTTGTATCAGTTGTCTGGGGCCAACGTCCTGACTTTC.

The chain recombines TRBV5-1 with TRBJ2-1; 9 bases are shared with TRBD1. Germline-derived CDR1 and CDR2 are SGHRS and YFSETQ. The trim removed 3 bases at V and 9 bases at J, leaving 13 bases unmatched. CDR3 length equals 16 residues. CDR3: CASSSTTGGHHGEQFF. The CDR3, as DNA: TGCGCCAGCAGCTCTACTACAGGGGGCCATCACGGTGAGCAGTTCTTC.

The V and J genes are TRBV5-1 and TRBJ1-1; 9 bases agree with TRBD1. Germline CDR1 and CDR2: SGHRS and YFSETQ. The CDR3 is 13 amino acids. Germline trimming cut 4 bases from V and 5 bases from J; bases unmatched to any gene: 3. The CDR3 region has the DNA TGCGCCAGCAGCGATGGACAGGGGACTGAAGCTTTCTTT. Translating it yields CASSDGQGTEAFF.

The rearrangement uses TRBV4-3 and TRBJ2-2, with 9 nucleotides matching TRBD2. The CDR3 runs 20 residues. With V trimmed by 0 bases and J by 0 bases, 11 bases remained unmatched. Germline V gene sequence: CDR1 LGHNA, CDR2 YSLEER. CDR3 nucleotides: TGCGCCAGCAGCCAAGATGTACGACTAGCGGCCCAATCGAACACCGGGGAGCTGTTTTTT. This gives the protein CASSQDVRLAAQSNTGELFF.

This chain joins TRBV7-8 and TRBJ2-1; 9 nucleotides align to TRBD1. Germline CDR1 reads SGHVS; CDR2 reads FQNEAQ. V shed 5 bases and J 6 bases; nucleotides not matched to a gene: 11. This CDR3 spans 16 amino acids. The CDR3 sequence is CASSPITGTGSNEQFF. For the CDR3, the DNA is TGTGCCAGCAGCCCAATCACCGGGACAGGGTCCAATGAGCAGTTCTTC.

The chain uses TRBV25-1 and TRBJ1-1; D is uncertain. Germline V gene lookup returns CDR1 MGHDK and CDR2 SYGVNS. This CDR3 has 13 amino acids. With 6 bases removed from V and 4 bases from J, the gap between germline ends came to 12 bases. The CDR3 protein is CASSSFSGTEAFF. CDR3 nucleotides: TGTGCCAGCAGCTCATTCTCCGGCACTGAAGCTTTCTTT.

This sequence joins TRBV5-1 and TRBJ2-7; 10 bases are a match to TRBD1. Germline V gives CDR1 SGHRS, CDR2 YFSETQ. Trimming cost V 3 bases and J 6 bases; bases outside gene matches: 9. The CDR3 covers 15 residues. CDR3 amino acids: CASSSLDRGLSEQYF. CDR3 in DNA: TGCGCCAGCAGCTCCCTAGACAGGGGGCTTAGCGAGCAGTACTTC.

This chain links TRBV7-2 with TRBJ1-2; no clear D. Germline V CDR1 and CDR2: SGHTA, FQGNSA. This CDR3 spans 15 amino acids. V gave up 2 bases and J gave up 0 bases, with 10 bases separating them. Here the CDR3 DNA reads TGTGCCAGCAGCTTATCTATACGGGCTAACTATGGCTACACCTTC. This sequence encodes CASSLSIRANYGYTF.

In DNA form, the CDR3 reads TGCGCCAGCGGCCCCAATACGGCAGCGTCTGGAAACACCATATATTTT. It specifies CASGPNTAASGNTIYF. The V call is TRBV5-1, the J call TRBJ1-3; D not certain. Between the trimmed V and J ends, which lost 7 bases and 1 base, there was a span of 18 bases. Germline V gives CDR1 SGHRS, CDR2 YFSETQ. The CDR3 sequence is 16 residues long. The whole variable domain, remainder taken from reference TRBV5-1 and TRBJ1-3, is KAGVTQTPRYLIKTRGQQVTLSCSPISGHRSVSWYQQTPGQGLQFLFEYFSETQRNKGNFPGRFSGRQFSNSRSEMNVSTLELGDSALYLCASGPNTAASGNTIYFGEGSWLTVV.

The chain links TRBV29-1 to TRBJ1-4; the D gene is possibly TRBD1 (5 bases). The germline V and J ends were trimmed by 6 bases and 5 bases, with 22 bases remaining between them. Germline-derived CDR1 and CDR2 are SQVTM and ANQGSEA. The CDR3 consists of 16 residues. CDR3 bases: TGCAGCGTGATTGGGGGGAAGGAGGGGCAGAATGAAAAACTGTTTTTT. Translating gives CSVIGGKEGQNEKLFF.

The chain combines TRBV4-1 with TRBJ1-4; D is undetermined. The ends were cut back, 1 base at V and 5 bases at J, with 8 bases in the middle. The CDR3 runs to 14 residues. Germline lookup yields CDR1 MGHRA and CDR2 YSYEKL. CDR3 DNA: TGCGCCAGCAGCCAAGGGGAGGTGAATGAAAAACTGTTTTTT. Translation: CASSQGEVNEKLFF.

The genes are TRBV6-5 and TRBJ2-2, with D possibly matching TRBD1 (5 bases). The CDR3 runs to 15 residues. V was pared by 0 bases and J by 8 bases, with 13 bases between. The germline V gene has CDR1 MNHEY and CDR2 SVGAGI. The CDR3 bases are TGTGCCAGCAGTTACTCTGACATTGGGGCTGGGGAGCTGTTTTTT. Encoded protein: CASSYSDIGAGELFF.

This clone was recorded a few times. The rearrangement links TRBV15 to TRBJ2-5; a possible D gene is TRBD2 (6 bases). The CDR3 contains 12 residues. Germline CDR1 and CDR2: LNHNV and YYDKDF (reference sequence). V lost 5 bases and J 5 bases, leaving 9 bases between the germline ends. The CDR3, as DNA: TGTGCCACCAGCGGGGACTTGGAGACCCAGTACTTC. As protein: CATSGDLETQYF. The variable domain in full, with the rest retrieved from reference TRBV15 and TRBJ2-5, is DAMVIQNPRYQVTQFGKPVTLSCSQTLNHNVMYWYQQKSSQAPKLLFHYYDKDFNNEADTPDNFQSRRPNTSFCFLDIRSPGLGDTAMYLCATSGDLETQYFGPGTRLLVL.

J is TRBJ2-3 and V is TRBV30, with TRBD2 as a possible D gene (6 bases). V was pared by 1 base and J by 4 bases, with 9 bases between. The length of the CDR3 is 13 residues. The germline V gene has CDR1 GTSNPN and CDR2 SVGIG (reference sequence). CDR3 sequence: CAWSATSADTQYF. Written as DNA, the CDR3 is TGTGCCTGGAGTGCGACTAGTGCAGATACGCAGTATTTT.